The source of this TCR beta chain is a study of T-cell reconstitution after alpha-beta-depleted transplantation in children. Trimming removed 5 bases from V and 9 bases from J, with 16 bases in between. The germline gives CDR1 SEHNR, CDR2 FQNEAQ (reference sequence). The CDR3 is 14 residues long. As for this clonotype: Its target is unknown.

General study results and limits: Fresh T-cell production supplied most of the T-cell counts and diversity seen one year after transplant.

Construction of the TCRbeta library involved unique molecular identifiers. TCRdb called the PCR reads again in MiXCR, with one record for every CDR3 protein. This sample yields roughly 310,000 distinct CDR3 sequences, of which around 25% are seen a single time; roughly 9.8% belongs to the top ten. The sequencing here drew on PBMCs, mostly from graft donor cells, taken 180 days after TCRalphabeta/CD19-depleted stem cell transplant. The sequence derives from a male patient between 10 and 17 years old who had a stem cell transplant for acute lymphoblastic leukemia, so the T cells may come from the graft donor. The chain couples TRBV7-9 to TRBJ2-2; D unresolved. CDR3 in DNA: TGTGCCAGCAGCGTTGGGATAAGTCCCCGGGAGCTGTTTTTT. This codes for CASSVGISPRELFF.